The sequence of this T cell receptor beta chain was determined in a study of OX40 agonist ivuxolimab in advanced cancers. Study at large: There were three patients with partial responses, one having hepatocellular carcinoma and two cutaneous melanoma. Broader study findings: Average numbers of expanded clones were greater in CD8+ T cells than in CD4+. Among the lowest peripheral clonal expansion occurred in 0.1-3.0 mg/kg partial responders.

The CDR3 totals 15 residues. Trimming took 3 bases from V and 3 from J, leaving 9 bases between them. From germline, CDR1 is MNHEY and CDR2 SMNVEV (reference sequence). Details on this clone: Its matching antigen is unknown.

Autoimmune disease history or systemic immunosuppression barred patients. Sequenced by immunoSEQ multiplex PCR; TCRdb stores in-frame clones only, minus some. The sample contains approximately 43,000 clones, around 87% of which appear only once. The gene calls are TRBV27 and TRBJ1-6; tentative D call: TRBD1 (5 bases). The sample consisted of CD4+ or CD8+ T cells sorted from blood, taken in a trial of the OX40 agonist ivuxolimab. This clonotype originated in an adult with an advanced solid tumor such as melanoma, head and neck, liver or kidney cancer. DNA for the CDR3: TGTGCCAGCAGTTTTGAGGGGTACTATAATTCACCCCTCCACTTT. Its translation is CASSFEGYYNSPLHF.